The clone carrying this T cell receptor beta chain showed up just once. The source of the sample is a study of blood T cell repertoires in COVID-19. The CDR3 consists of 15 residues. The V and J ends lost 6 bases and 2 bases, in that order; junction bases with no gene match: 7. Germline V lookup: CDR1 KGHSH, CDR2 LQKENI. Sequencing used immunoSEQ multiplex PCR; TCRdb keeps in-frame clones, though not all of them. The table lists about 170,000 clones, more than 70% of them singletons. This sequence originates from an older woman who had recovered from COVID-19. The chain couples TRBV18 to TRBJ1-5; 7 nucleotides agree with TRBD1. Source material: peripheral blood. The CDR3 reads CASSPQGEGNQPQHF. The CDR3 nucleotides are TGTGCCAGCTCGCCCCAGGGGGAGGGCAATCAGCCCCAGCATTTT.